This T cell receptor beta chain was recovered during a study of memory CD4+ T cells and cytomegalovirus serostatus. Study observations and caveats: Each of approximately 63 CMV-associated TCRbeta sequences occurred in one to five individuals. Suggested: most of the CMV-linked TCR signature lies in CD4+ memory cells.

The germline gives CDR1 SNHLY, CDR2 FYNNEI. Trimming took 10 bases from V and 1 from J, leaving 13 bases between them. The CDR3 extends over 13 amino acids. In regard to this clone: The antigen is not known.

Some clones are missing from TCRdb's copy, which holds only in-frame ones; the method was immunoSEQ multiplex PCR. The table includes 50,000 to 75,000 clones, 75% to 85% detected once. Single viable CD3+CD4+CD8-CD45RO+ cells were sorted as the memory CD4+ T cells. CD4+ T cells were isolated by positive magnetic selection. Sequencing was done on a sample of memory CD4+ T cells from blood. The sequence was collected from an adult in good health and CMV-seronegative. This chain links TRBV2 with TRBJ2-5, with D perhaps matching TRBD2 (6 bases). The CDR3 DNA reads TGTGCCACCCAGAGGGACTCCCAAGAGACCCAGTACTTC. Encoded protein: CATQRDSQETQYF.